A single sample is the source of the 23 T cell receptor beta chains below, sequenced in a study of PD-1 blockade in classical Hodgkin lymphoma. Specified time point: newly diagnosed, previously untreated cHL patient sample. Measured with immunoSEQ multiplex PCR; TCRdb has only the in-frame clones, and not every one. The data show about 30,000 clones, around 94% seen once. The sequenced material came from peripheral blood mononuclear cells (PBMCs). The receptors were sampled from a human donor with classical Hodgkin lymphoma.

The V call is TRBV19, the J call TRBJ1-2, with D unclear. This CDR3 contains 14 residues. Germline CDR1 is LNHDA and CDR2 is SQIVND (reference sequence). V was pared by 2 bases and J by 5 bases, with 12 bases between. The CDR3 sequence is CASSIFGVAYGYTF. The CDR3 DNA reads as TGTGCCAGTAGTATATTTGGGGTAGCGTATGGCTACACCTTC.

The J gene is TRBJ2-7, the V gene TRBV7-2; 8 bases match TRBD1. The CDR3 sequence is 15 residues long. From germline, CDR1 is SGHTA and CDR2 FQGNSA. V was clipped by 5 bases and J by 3 bases; unmatched bases: 9. The CDR3 loop reads CASSPDRANFYEQYF. The CDR3 DNA follows: TGTGCCAGCAGCCCGGACAGGGCAAATTTCTACGAGCAGTACTTC.

The V gene is TRBV9, the J gene TRBJ2-3; perhaps TRBD2 as D (6 bases). The ends were cut back, 2 bases at V and 5 bases at J, with 12 bases in the middle. Germline-derived CDR1 and CDR2 are SGDLS and YYNGEE. The CDR3 is 14 amino acids. The CDR3 region is CASSVTPEGDTQYF. CDR3 coding DNA: TGTGCCAGCAGCGTTACCCCGGAGGGAGATACGCAGTATTTT.

The rearrangement links TRBV5-6 to TRBJ2-2; D unresolved. Trimming took off 3 bases at V and 1 base at J, with 4 bases between the two ends. The CDR3 runs 13 residues. Germline-derived CDR1 and CDR2 are SGHDT and YYEEEE. The CDR3 bases are TGTGCCAGCAGCTCCAGGAACACCGGGGAGCTGTTTTTT. This translates into CASSSRNTGELFF.

This clone was seen only once. V usage is TRBV13 and J usage is TRBJ2-4; no firm D call. Looked up from germline, CDR1 is PRHDT and CDR2 is FYEKMQ (reference sequence). CDR3 length equals 15 residues. The V and J ends lost 2 bases and 3 bases respectively, with 11 bases between them. In DNA form, the CDR3 reads TGTGCCAGCAGCTTAACCCTAACCGGCAAAAACATTCAGTACTTC. This codes for CASSLTLTGKNIQYF.

The rearrangement links TRBV7-2 to TRBJ2-3; no reliable D call. CDR1 and CDR2 from the germline V gene are SGHTA and FQGNSA. With 3 bases removed from V and 0 bases from J, the gap between germline ends came to 16 bases. This CDR3 spans 17 amino acids. CDR3 in amino acids: CASSFPLFGASTDTQYF. The DNA for the CDR3 is TGTGCCAGCAGCTTTCCTCTCTTCGGTGCTAGCACAGATACGCAGTATTTT.

The chain joins TRBV2 to TRBJ2-1; 10 positions agree with TRBD2. Germline trimming cut 4 bases from V and 3 bases from J; bases unmatched to any gene: 0. Germline V lookup: CDR1 SNHLY, CDR2 FYNNEI. The CDR3 consists of 14 residues. CDR3 residues: CASSVAGGYNEQFF. The DNA of the CDR3 is TGTGCCAGCAGTGTAGCGGGGGGCTACAATGAGCAGTTCTTC. Drawing the rest from reference TRBV2 and TRBJ2-1, the complete variable domain is EPEVTQTPSHQVTQMGQEVILRCVPISNHLYFYWYRQILGQKVEFLVSFYNNEISEKSEIFDDQFSVERPDGSNFTLKIRSTKLEDSAMYFCASSVAGGYNEQFFGPGTRLTVL.

The chain couples TRBV9 to TRBJ2-3, with unresolved D. The germline V gene has CDR1 SGDLS and CDR2 YYNGEE. This CDR3 has 14 residues. V was pared by 1 base and J by 3 bases, with 9 bases between. CDR3 protein: CASSVRSRTDTQYF. The CDR3 coding sequence is TGTGCCAGCAGCGTACGGTCGAGGACAGATACGCAGTATTTT.

V gene TRBV28 combines with J gene TRBJ2-1, with D unclear. V was trimmed by 2 bases and J by 7 bases, leaving 6 bases between them. Per the germline V gene, CDR1 is MDHEN and CDR2 is SYDVKM. This CDR3 has 12 residues. The CDR3 region is CASSLMGNEQFF. Here the CDR3 DNA reads TGTGCCAGCAGTTTAATGGGGAATGAGCAGTTCTTC.

The chain uses TRBV6-5 and TRBJ2-7, with D perhaps being TRBD1 or TRBD2 (5 bases each). The V gene lost 4 bases and the J gene lost 9 bases, with 16 bases spanning the gap. The CDR3 length is 13 residues. Germline assignment: CDR1 MNHEY and CDR2 SVGAGI. The CDR3 DNA follows: TGTGCCAGCAGTTTGGGACCAAGGGCTGTGCAGTACTTC. It yields the protein CASSLGPRAVQYF.

This CDR3 reads CASSLGKRGRWDTEAFF. As DNA, the CDR3 is TGTGCCAGCAGCTTGGGGAAGAGAGGGAGGTGGGACACTGAAGCTTTCTTT. V gene TRBV7-3 combines with J gene TRBJ1-1; unclear D gene. Germline V gene lookup returns CDR1 SGHTA and CDR2 FQGTGA. The CDR3 runs to 17 residues. V was cut by 3 bases and J by 3 bases, with 20 bases left in between.

This clone was seen a handful of times. The genes are TRBV10-3 and TRBJ1-5, with D uncertain. Germline V gene sequence: CDR1 ENHRY, CDR2 SYGVKD. V was shortened by 2 bases and J by 5 bases, with 10 bases between the two germline ends. CDR3 length: 14 amino acids. This CDR3 is CAISETAGDQPQHF. The CDR3 DNA reads TGTGCCATCAGTGAGACGGCAGGCGATCAGCCCCAGCATTTT.

The chain has TRBV6-1 and TRBJ1-2; D is ambiguous. The CDR3 runs to 13 residues. CDR1 and CDR2 from the germline V gene are MNHNS and SASEGT. The V and J ends lost 6 bases and 3 bases respectively, with 11 bases between them. CDR3 bases: TGTGCCAGCAGCAAAGACAACGACTATGGCTACACCTTC. Translation gives CASSKDNDYGYTF.

This clone was seen a single time. CDR3 region: CASSLGGPSYNEQFF. The CDR3 coding sequence is TGTGCCAGCAGCTTGGGAGGGCCTTCCTACAATGAGCAGTTCTTC. The chain recombines TRBV5-8 with TRBJ2-1; D possibly corresponds to TRBD2 (5 bases). From germline, CDR1 is SGHTS and CDR2 YDEGEE. V was shortened by 0 bases and J by 1 base, with 8 bases between the two germline ends. This CDR3 region has 15 residues.

CDR3 residues: CASTFGDGSFYEQYF. CDR3 nucleotides: TGTGCCAGCACCTTTGGGGACGGCTCGTTTTACGAGCAGTACTTC. V is TRBV2 and J is TRBJ2-7; D may correspond to TRBD1 or TRBD2 (5 bases each). Between the trimmed V and J ends, which lost 7 bases and 4 bases, there was a span of 20 bases. The CDR3 runs to 15 residues. From germline, CDR1 is SNHLY and CDR2 FYNNEI.

V is TRBV27 and J is TRBJ1-2; D might be TRBD1 (5 bases). This CDR3 is 14 amino acids long. Trimming cost V 5 bases and J 1 base, with 11 bases left between them. From germline, CDR1 is MNHEY and CDR2 SMNVEV (reference sequence). The CDR3 is CASSPRGFNYGYTF. The CDR3, as DNA: TGTGCCAGCAGTCCTCGGGGGTTTAACTATGGCTACACCTTC.

The chain is built from TRBV19 and TRBJ1-1; D is undetermined. CDR1 LNHDA and CDR2 SQIVND come from the germline V gene (reference sequence). The CDR3 contains 13 residues. The ends were cut back, 5 bases at V and 8 bases at J, with 15 bases in the middle. The chain's CDR3 is CASSYRSGLEAFF. CDR3 in DNA: TGTGCCAGTAGTTATAGATCGGGTCTGGAAGCTTTCTTT.

This clone showed up just a few times. The chain recombines TRBV6-5 with TRBJ2-7; 8 bases match TRBD2. Losses at the gene ends were 6 bases for V and 5 bases for J; bases not matched to a gene: 12. This CDR3 has 15 amino acids. From germline, CDR1 is MNHEY and CDR2 SVGAGI. The CDR3 DNA sequence: TGTGCCAGCAGCCCCAGGAGGGCCGGGGGGGACGAGCAGTACTTC. Its protein product is CASSPRRAGGDEQYF.

V gene TRBV11-2 combines with J gene TRBJ2-1; 8 positions match TRBD2. V gave up 3 bases and J gave up 2 bases; unmatched junction bases: 12. The germline V gene has CDR1 SGHAT and CDR2 FQNNGV. This CDR3 region has 18 residues. The CDR3 DNA follows: TGTGCCAGCAGCTTCACTAGCGGCTCAATGTGGACCTACAATGAGCAGTTCTTC. The encoded protein is CASSFTSGSMWTYNEQFF.

This chain joins TRBV5-4 and TRBJ2-7, with 12 nucleotides matching TRBD2. With 2 bases clipped from V and 4 bases from J, the junction kept 7 bases outside the gene matches. In germline, CDR1 is SGHNT, CDR2 YYREEE (reference sequence). The CDR3 extends over 16 amino acids. CDR3 protein: CASSFRPTSGGYEQYF. CDR3 DNA sequence: TGTGCCAGCAGCTTCCGCCCGACTAGCGGGGGTTACGAGCAGTACTTC.

J is TRBJ1-1 and V is TRBV25-1; 9 positions match TRBD1. V was clipped by 5 bases and J by 2 bases; unmatched bases: 9. The CDR3 is 16 residues long. Germline V lookup: CDR1 MGHDK, CDR2 SYGVNS. The CDR3 DNA follows: TGTGCCAGCAGTTCAGATCCGGGACAGGGTAACACTGAAGCTTTCTTT. It translates to CASSSDPGQGNTEAFF.

The rearrangement joins TRBV27 to TRBJ2-7; 11 nucleotides agree with TRBD2. The ends lost 6 bases at V and 4 bases at J; junction bases unmatched: 8. Looked up from germline, CDR1 is MNHEY and CDR2 is SMNVEV (reference sequence). CDR3 length: 15 amino acids. CDR3 in amino acids: CASRNSGREIYEQYF. Written as DNA, the CDR3 is TGTGCCAGCAGAAATAGCGGGAGGGAGATTTACGAGCAGTACTTC.

The J gene is TRBJ2-1, the V gene TRBV18; 7 nucleotides align to TRBD1. Germline values: CDR1 KGHSH, CDR2 LQKENI. The CDR3 totals 12 residues. Unmatched junction bases numbered 3, after V lost 1 base and J lost 12 bases. CDR3 bases: TGTGCCAGCTCACCACGGACAGGCGGGCAGTTCTTC. Translation gives CASSPRTGGQFF.